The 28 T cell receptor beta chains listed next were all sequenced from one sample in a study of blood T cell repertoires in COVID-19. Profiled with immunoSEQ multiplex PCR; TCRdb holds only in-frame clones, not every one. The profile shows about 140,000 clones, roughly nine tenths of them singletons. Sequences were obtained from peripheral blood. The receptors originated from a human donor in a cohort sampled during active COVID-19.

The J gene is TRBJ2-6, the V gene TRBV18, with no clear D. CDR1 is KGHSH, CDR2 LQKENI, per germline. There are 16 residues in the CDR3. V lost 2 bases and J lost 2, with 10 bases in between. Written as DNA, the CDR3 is TGTGCCAGCTCACCAACACGAGGCCCTGGGGCCAACGTCCTGACTTTC. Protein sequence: CASSPTRGPGANVLTF. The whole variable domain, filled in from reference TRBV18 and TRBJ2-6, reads NAGVMQNPRHLVRRRGQEARLRCSPMKGHSHVYWYRQLPEEGLKFMVYLQKENIIDESGMPKERFSAEFPKEGPSILRIQQVVRGDSAAYFCASSPTRGPGANVLTFGAGSRLTVL.

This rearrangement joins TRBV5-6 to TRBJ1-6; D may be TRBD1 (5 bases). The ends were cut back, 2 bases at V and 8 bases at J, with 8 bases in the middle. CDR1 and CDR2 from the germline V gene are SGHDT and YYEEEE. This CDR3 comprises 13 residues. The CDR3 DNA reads TGTGCCAGCAGCTTCAGGGTTGATTCACCCCTCCACTTT. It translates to CASSFRVDSPLHF.

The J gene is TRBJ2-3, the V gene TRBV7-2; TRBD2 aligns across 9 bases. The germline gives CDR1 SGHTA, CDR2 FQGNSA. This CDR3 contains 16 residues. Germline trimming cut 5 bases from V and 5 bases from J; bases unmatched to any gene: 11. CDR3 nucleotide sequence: TGTGCCAGCAGCGATGGTGCGGGGGGGCGGGTAGATACGCAGTATTTT. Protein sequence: CASSDGAGGRVDTQYF.

In DNA, the CDR3 is TGTGCCAGCAGTTACTCGAGCGGGAGGGGCACAGATACGCAGTATTTT. This sequence encodes CASSYSSGRGTDTQYF. V gene TRBV6-5 combines with J gene TRBJ2-3; 10 nucleotides match TRBD2. The germline V gene has CDR1 MNHEY and CDR2 SVGAGI. Losses at the gene ends were 0 bases for V and 1 base for J; bases not matched to a gene: 1. The CDR3 is 16 amino acids.

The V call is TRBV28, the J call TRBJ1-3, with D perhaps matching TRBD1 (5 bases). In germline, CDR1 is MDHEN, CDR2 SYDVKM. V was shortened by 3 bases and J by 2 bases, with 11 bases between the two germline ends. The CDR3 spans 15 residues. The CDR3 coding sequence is TGTGCCAGCAGTTTTAGGGCAGGGCCTGGAAACACCATATATTTT. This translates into CASSFRAGPGNTIYF.

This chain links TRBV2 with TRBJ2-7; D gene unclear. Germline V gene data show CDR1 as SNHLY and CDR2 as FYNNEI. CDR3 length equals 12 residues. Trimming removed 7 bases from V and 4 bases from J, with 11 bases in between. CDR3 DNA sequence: TGTGCCAGCAAGCAAGCCCTATACGAGCAGTACTTC. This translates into CASKQALYEQYF.

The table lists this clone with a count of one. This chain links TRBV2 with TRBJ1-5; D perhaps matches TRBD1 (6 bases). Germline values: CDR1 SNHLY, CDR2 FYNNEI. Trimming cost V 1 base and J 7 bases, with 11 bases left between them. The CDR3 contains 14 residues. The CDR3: CASSEGRGLQPQHF. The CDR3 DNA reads TGTGCCAGCAGTGAAGGAAGGGGGTTACAGCCCCAGCATTTT.

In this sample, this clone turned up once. CDR3 sequence: CASSGGQGDEQYF. The CDR3 nucleotides are TGTGCCAGCAGCGGTGGACAGGGGGACGAGCAGTACTTC. The chain is built from TRBV9 and TRBJ2-7, with 10 nucleotides matching TRBD1. This CDR3 contains 13 residues. Germline CDR1 is SGDLS and CDR2 is YYNGEE. After removal of 3 bases from V and 5 bases from J, the junction contained 2 bases not matched to a gene. The variable domain in full, completed from reference TRBV9 and TRBJ2-7, reads DSGVTQTPKHLITATGQRVTLRCSPRSGDLSVYWYQQSLDQGLQFLIQYYNGEERAKGNILERFSAQQFPDLHSELNLSSLELGDSALYFCASSGGQGDEQYFGPGTRLTVT.

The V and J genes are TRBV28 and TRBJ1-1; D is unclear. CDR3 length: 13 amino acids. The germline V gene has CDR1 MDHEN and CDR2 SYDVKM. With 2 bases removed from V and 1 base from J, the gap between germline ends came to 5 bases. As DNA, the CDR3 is TGTGCCAGCAGTTTAAGCGGGAACACTGAAGCTTTCTTT. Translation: CASSLSGNTEAFF.

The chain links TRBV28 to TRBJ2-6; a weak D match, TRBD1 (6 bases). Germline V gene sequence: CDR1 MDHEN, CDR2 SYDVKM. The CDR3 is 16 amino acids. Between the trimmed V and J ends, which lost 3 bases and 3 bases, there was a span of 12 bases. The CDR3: CASSLAGVDGANVLTF. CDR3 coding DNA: TGTGCCAGCAGTTTGGCAGGGGTGGATGGGGCCAACGTCCTGACTTTC.

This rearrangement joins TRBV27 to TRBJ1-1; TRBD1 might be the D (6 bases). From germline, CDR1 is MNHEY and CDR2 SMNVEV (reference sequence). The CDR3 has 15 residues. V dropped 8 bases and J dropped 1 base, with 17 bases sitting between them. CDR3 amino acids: CASYYRGQQNTEAFF. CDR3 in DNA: TGTGCCAGCTACTACCGAGGACAGCAGAACACTGAAGCTTTCTTT.

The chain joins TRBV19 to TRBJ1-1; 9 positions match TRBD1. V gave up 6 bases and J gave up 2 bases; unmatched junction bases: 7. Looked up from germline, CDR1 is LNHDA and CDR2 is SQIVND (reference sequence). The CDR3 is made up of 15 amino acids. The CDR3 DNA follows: TGTGCCAGTAGACAGGGGGCGGGGGCTAACACTGAAGCTTTCTTT. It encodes CASRQGAGANTEAFF.

The CDR3 DNA sequence: TGTGCCAGTAGTATACGGCAGGCTAACTATGGCTACACCTTC. This sequence encodes CASSIRQANYGYTF. This rearrangement joins TRBV19 to TRBJ1-2, with D unresolved. Deletions cut 2 bases from V and 0 bases from J, with 7 bases between. The CDR3 consists of 14 residues. In germline, CDR1 is LNHDA, CDR2 SQIVND (reference sequence).

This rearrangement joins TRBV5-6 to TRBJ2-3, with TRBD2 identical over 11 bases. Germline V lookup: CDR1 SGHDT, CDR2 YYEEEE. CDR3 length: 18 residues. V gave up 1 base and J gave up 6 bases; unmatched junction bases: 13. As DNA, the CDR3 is TGTGCCAGCAGCTTGACTCTAGCGGGAGGAGGCCGATGGGATACGCAGTATTTT. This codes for CASSLTLAGGGRWDTQYF.

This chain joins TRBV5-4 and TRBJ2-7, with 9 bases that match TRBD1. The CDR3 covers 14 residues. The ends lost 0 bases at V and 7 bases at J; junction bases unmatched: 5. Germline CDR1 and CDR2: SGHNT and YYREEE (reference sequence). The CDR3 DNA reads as TGTGCCAGCAGCTTGGGGGACAGGGTAGGGGAGCAGTACTTC. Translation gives CASSLGDRVGEQYF.

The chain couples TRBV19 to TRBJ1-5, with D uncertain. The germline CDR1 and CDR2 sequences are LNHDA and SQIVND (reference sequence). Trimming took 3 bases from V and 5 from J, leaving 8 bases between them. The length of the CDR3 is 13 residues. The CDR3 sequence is CASSISGDQPQHF. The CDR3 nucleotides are TGTGCCAGTAGTATTTCGGGAGATCAGCCCCAGCATTTT.

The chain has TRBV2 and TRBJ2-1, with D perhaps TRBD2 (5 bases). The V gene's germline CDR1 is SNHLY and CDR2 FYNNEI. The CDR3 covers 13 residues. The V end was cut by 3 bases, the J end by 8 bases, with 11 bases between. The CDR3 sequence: CASSEDSADEQFF. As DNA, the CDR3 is TGTGCCAGCAGTGAGGACTCGGCGGATGAGCAGTTCTTC.

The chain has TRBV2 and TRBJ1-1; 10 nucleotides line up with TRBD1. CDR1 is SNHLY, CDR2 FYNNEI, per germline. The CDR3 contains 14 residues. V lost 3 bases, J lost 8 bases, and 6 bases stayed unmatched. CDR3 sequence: CASSERDRGGEAFF. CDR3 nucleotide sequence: TGTGCCAGCAGTGAGAGGGACAGGGGAGGAGAAGCTTTCTTT. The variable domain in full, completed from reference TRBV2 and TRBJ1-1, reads EPEVTQTPSHQVTQMGQEVILRCVPISNHLYFYWYRQILGQKVEFLVSFYNNEISEKSEIFDDQFSVERPDGSNFTLKIRSTKLEDSAMYFCASSERDRGGEAFFGQGTRLTVV.

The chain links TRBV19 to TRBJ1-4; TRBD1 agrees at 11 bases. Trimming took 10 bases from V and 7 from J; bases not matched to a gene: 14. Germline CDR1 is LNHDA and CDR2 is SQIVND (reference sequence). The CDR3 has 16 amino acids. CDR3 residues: CATNDGTGGRGEKLFF. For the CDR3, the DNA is TGTGCCACTAATGACGGGACAGGGGGAAGAGGTGAAAAACTGTTTTTT.

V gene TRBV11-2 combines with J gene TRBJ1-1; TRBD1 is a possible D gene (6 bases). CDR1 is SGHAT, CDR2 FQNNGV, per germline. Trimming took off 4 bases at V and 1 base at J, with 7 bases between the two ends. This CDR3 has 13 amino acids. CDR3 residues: CASSWTANTEAFF. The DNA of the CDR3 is TGTGCCAGCAGCTGGACAGCGAACACTGAAGCTTTCTTT.

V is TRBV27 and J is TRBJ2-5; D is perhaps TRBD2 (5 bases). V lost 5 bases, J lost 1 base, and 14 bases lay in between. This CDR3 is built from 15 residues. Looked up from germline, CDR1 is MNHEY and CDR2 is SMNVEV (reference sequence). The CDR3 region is CASSPLRARQETQYF. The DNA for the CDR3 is TGTGCCAGCAGTCCCTTGAGGGCGCGCCAAGAGACCCAGTACTTC.

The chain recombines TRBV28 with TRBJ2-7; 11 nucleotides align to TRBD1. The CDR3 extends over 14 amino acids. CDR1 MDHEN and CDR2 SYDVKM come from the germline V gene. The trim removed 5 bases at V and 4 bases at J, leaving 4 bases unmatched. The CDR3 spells CASSRTGGVYEQYF. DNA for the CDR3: TGTGCCAGCAGTAGGACAGGGGGCGTGTACGAGCAGTACTTC.

CDR3 sequence (DNA): TGCAGTGCTAGTTTACTAGGAAGCACAGATACGCAGTATTTT. Residues: CSASLLGSTDTQYF. The chain employs TRBV20-1 and TRBJ2-3, with D perhaps TRBD2 (5 bases). Germline CDR1 is DFQATT and CDR2 is SNEGSKA (reference sequence). The CDR3 consists of 14 residues. With 3 bases removed from V and 0 bases from J, the gap between germline ends came to 10 bases.

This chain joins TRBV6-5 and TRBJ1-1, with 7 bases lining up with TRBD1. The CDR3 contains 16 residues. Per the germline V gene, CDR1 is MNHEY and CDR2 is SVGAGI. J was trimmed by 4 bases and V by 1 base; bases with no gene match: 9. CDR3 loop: CASSYWDSIGPTEAFF. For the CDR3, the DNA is TGTGCCAGCAGTTACTGGGACAGCATTGGACCCACTGAAGCTTTCTTT.

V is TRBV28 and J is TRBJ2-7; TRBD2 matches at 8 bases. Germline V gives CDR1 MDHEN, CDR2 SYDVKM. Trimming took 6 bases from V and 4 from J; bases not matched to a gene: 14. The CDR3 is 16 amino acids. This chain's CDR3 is CASSYGVSGGGYEQYF. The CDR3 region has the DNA TGTGCCAGCAGCTATGGGGTCAGCGGGGGAGGATACGAGCAGTACTTC.

This chain's CDR3 is CASSLNRTDRQVTYEQYF. CDR3 nucleotide sequence: TGTGCCAGCAGCCTCAATAGAACGGACCGACAGGTCACCTACGAGCAGTACTTC. V gene TRBV3-1 (or the pseudogene TRBV3-2) combines with J gene TRBJ2-7; D may be TRBD1 (6 bases). CDR3 size: 18 residues. The V end lost 4 bases, the J end lost 2 bases, and 24 bases lay between the germline ends. Germline lookup yields CDR1 LGHDT and CDR2 YNNKEL (reference sequence).

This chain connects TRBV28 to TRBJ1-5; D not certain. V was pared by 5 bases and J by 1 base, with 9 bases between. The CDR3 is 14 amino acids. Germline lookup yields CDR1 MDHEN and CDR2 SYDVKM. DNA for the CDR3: TGTGCCAGCAGTCCACGGGAGAGCAATCAGCCCCAGCATTTT. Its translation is CASSPRESNQPQHF.

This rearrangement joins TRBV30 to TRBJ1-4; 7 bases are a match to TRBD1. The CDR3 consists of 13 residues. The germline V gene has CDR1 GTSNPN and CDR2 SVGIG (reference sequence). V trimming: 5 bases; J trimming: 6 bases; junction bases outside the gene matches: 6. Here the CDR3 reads CAWGTARDEKLFF. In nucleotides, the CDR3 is TGTGCCTGGGGGACAGCCAGGGATGAAAAACTGTTTTTT.